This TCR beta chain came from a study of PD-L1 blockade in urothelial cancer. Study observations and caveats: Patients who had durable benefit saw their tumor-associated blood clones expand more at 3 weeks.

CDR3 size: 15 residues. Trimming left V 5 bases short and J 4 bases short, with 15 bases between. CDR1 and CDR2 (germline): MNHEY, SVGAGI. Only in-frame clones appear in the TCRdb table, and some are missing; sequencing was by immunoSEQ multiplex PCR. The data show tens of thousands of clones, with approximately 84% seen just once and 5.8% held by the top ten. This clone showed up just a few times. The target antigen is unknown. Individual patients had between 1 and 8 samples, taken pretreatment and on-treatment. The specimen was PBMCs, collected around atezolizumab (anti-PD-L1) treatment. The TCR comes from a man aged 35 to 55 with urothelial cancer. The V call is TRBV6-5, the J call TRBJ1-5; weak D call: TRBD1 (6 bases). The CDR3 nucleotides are TGTGCCAGCAGTCTAGGAGGACAGCGAAATCAGCCCCAGCATTTT. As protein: CASSLGGQRNQPQHF.